These 27 T cell receptor beta chains were sequenced from one sample in a study of T-cell memory formation after mild COVID-19. TCRdb redid the calling of the 5' RACE reads with MiXCR, one entry per CDR3 protein. In the table there are approximately 400,000 distinct CDR3 sequences, about a sixth of which are singletons. The sample taken for sequencing was PBMCs or a T cell subset sorted from them (not recorded which). The receptors stem from a man between 18 and 29 years old who had mild COVID-19 (a few samples of this study predate the infection). Cell type and time point are not known.

The chain uses TRBV4-2 and TRBJ2-1; D unclear. In germline, CDR1 is LGHNA, CDR2 YNFKEQ. CDR3 size: 15 residues. Trimming took off 1 base at V and 7 bases at J, with 14 bases between the two ends. CDR3 in DNA: TGTGCCAGCAGCCAAGGGGCGGACCCTACGAATGAGCAGTTCTTC. Translating gives CASSQGADPTNEQFF.

The V and J genes are TRBV6-4 and TRBJ2-1; 10 nucleotides line up with TRBD2. CDR1 and CDR2 from the germline V gene are MRHNA and SNTAGT. The V segment lost 5 bases and the J segment 10 bases; nucleotides outside the gene matches: 5. The CDR3 covers 13 residues. The CDR3, as DNA: TGTGCCAGCAGTTTCGAGCGGGAGGGAGAGCAGTTCTTC. Its protein product is CASSFEREGEQFF.

The chain employs TRBV6-5 and TRBJ2-5; TRBD2 agrees at 11 bases. This CDR3 contains 15 residues. The germline CDR1 and CDR2 sequences are MNHEY and SVGAGI. J lost 5 bases, V lost 5 bases, and 7 bases had no gene match. The CDR3 spells CASSTGTSGSETQYF. In DNA, the CDR3 is TGTGCCAGCAGTACCGGGACTAGCGGTTCTGAGACCCAGTACTTC.

The rearrangement uses TRBV7-9 and TRBJ2-4, with TRBD2 identical over 12 bases. This CDR3 has 16 amino acids. The junction had 9 bases not matched to a gene; V was cut back by 4 bases and J by 8 bases. The germline CDR1 and CDR2 sequences are SEHNR and FQNEAQ (reference sequence). The CDR3 is CASSSLLAGGADIQYF. The CDR3 DNA reads TGTGCCAGCAGCTCCTTACTAGCGGGGGGCGCGGACATTCAGTACTTC.

The genes are TRBV7-2 and TRBJ2-3; 16 bases are a match to TRBD2. There are 17 residues in the CDR3. The germline V gene encodes CDR1 SGHTA and CDR2 FQGNSA. V lost 2 bases and J lost 4; bases outside the gene matches: 3. The CDR3 DNA reads TGTGCCAGCAGCTTATGGGGACTAGCGGGGGGGCCAGATACGCAGTATTTT. Its protein is CASSLWGLAGGPDTQYF.

This clonotype was counted only a few times. The rearrangement joins TRBV6-2 or TRBV6-3 to TRBJ1-1; possible D gene TRBD1, 5 bases. The CDR3 runs to 13 residues. V gave up 7 bases and J gave up 1 base, with 10 bases separating them. Germline-derived CDR1 and CDR2 are MNHEY and SVGEGT. This CDR3 is CASMDTRNTEAFF. The CDR3 nucleotides read TGTGCCAGCATGGACACGCGGAACACTGAAGCTTTCTTT.

This clonotype was seen only a few times. The chain uses TRBV28 and TRBJ1-5; 7 bases agree with TRBD1. The CDR3 length is 16 residues. V lost 2 bases, J lost 6 bases, and 10 bases stayed unmatched. Germline CDR1 MDHEN, CDR2 SYDVKM. CDR3 sequence: CASSLIRGLGSQPQHF. In DNA form, the CDR3 reads TGTGCCAGCAGTTTAATTAGGGGGCTGGGATCTCAGCCCCAGCATTTT. Variable domain in full (rest from reference TRBV28 and TRBJ1-5): DVKVTQSSRYLVKRTGEKVFLECVQDMDHENMFWYRQDPGLGLRLIYFSYDVKMKEKGDIPEGYSVSREKKERFSLILESASTNQTSMYLCASSLIRGLGSQPQHFGDGTRLSIL.

This clonotype has just a few counts. V and J are TRBV2 and TRBJ2-2; 8 bases are shared with TRBD1. The CDR3 consists of 15 residues. Per germline, CDR1 SNHLY and CDR2 FYNNEI. Trimming cost V 6 bases and J 3 bases; bases outside gene matches: 6. The CDR3 nucleotides are TGTGCCAGCAGCTACAACAGGGGGGACACCGGGGAGCTGTTTTTT. It translates to CASSYNRGDTGELFF.

J is TRBJ2-7 and V is TRBV4-2; TRBD2 matches 8 bases. The CDR3 consists of 16 residues. Per germline, CDR1 LGHNA and CDR2 YNFKEQ. V was clipped by 1 base and J by 2 bases; unmatched bases: 7. CDR3 sequence: CASSQGSAGAAYEQYF. In DNA form, the CDR3 reads TGTGCCAGCAGCCAAGGGTCAGCGGGGGCCGCCTACGAGCAGTACTTC.

In this sample, this clonotype turned up a few times. V gene TRBV28 combines with J gene TRBJ1-2, with 7 bases lining up with TRBD1. This CDR3 has 14 residues. Germline CDR1 and CDR2: MDHEN and SYDVKM. The J segment lost 4 bases and the V segment lost 6 bases, leaving 8 bases of the junction unmatched. The CDR3 bases are TGTGCCAGCAGCTCCCCAGGGGGGTCCTATGGCTACACCTTC. Translated, it gives CASSSPGGSYGYTF.

The chain is built from TRBV7-9 and TRBJ2-5; D unclear. Germline assignment: CDR1 SEHNR and CDR2 FQNEAQ (reference sequence). The CDR3 has 11 residues. Trimming took 5 bases from V and 13 from J, leaving 14 bases between them. For the CDR3, the DNA is TGTGCCAGCAGCAACGACTGGGTTTTGTACTTC. It encodes CASSNDWVLYF.

This clonotype was detected only a few times. The genes are TRBV12-5 and TRBJ2-1; perhaps TRBD1 as D (5 bases). V lost 4 bases and J 1 base, leaving 20 bases between the germline ends. Looked up from germline, CDR1 is LGHNT and CDR2 is FRNRAP. The CDR3 contains 18 residues. The CDR3 coding sequence is TGTGCTAGTGGTTGGCTGTTAAGACAGACGAATTCCTACAATGAGCAGTTCTTC. Residues: CASGWLLRQTNSYNEQFF.

The V call is TRBV18, the J call TRBJ1-1; no definite D call. CDR3 length equals 13 residues. The germline CDR1 and CDR2 sequences are KGHSH and LQKENI. V lost 4 bases and J 5 bases, leaving 11 bases between the germline ends. The CDR3 DNA reads TGTGCCAGCTCACGGGAGGGTCGGACTGAAGCTTTCTTT. This encodes CASSREGRTEAFF.

This clonotype was detected a few times. V usage is TRBV6-6 and J usage is TRBJ1-2; 12 bases align to TRBD1. The CDR3 contains 15 residues. V was pared by 2 bases and J by 7 bases, with 5 bases of the junction left unmatched. Germline assignment: CDR1 MNHNY and CDR2 SVGAGI (reference sequence). CDR3 coding DNA: TGTGCCAGCAGTTACCTGGGACAGGGGGCGCTTGGCTACACCTTC. Its protein product is CASSYLGQGALGYTF.

In this sample, this clonotype turned up a few times. The chain uses TRBV7-2 and TRBJ1-2; D perhaps matches TRBD1 (6 bases). Germline CDR1 SGHTA, CDR2 FQGNSA. The CDR3 runs 15 residues. V was cut by 5 bases and J by 4 bases, with 17 bases left in between. The CDR3, as DNA: TGTGCCAGCAGCCCGCACGACGGACAGTTCTATGGCTACACCTTC. Encoded protein: CASSPHDGQFYGYTF.

V is TRBV10-3 and J is TRBJ2-5; 7 positions match TRBD2. The CDR3 is 14 amino acids. Germline V gene sequence: CDR1 ENHRY, CDR2 SYGVKD. The J segment lost 2 bases and the V segment lost 2 bases, leaving 2 bases of the junction unmatched. CDR3 sequence (DNA): TGTGCCATCAGTGAGCGGGGGGTGCAAGAGACCCAGTACTTC. Protein product: CAISERGVQETQYF.

J is TRBJ2-6 and V is TRBV11-2, with D perhaps TRBD1 (6 bases). The CDR3 totals 18 residues. The V end lost 4 bases, the J end lost 2 bases, and 18 bases lay between the germline ends. Looked up from germline, CDR1 is SGHAT and CDR2 is FQNNGV. CDR3 amino acids: CASSYPQGPATGANVLTF. As DNA, the CDR3 is TGTGCCAGCAGCTACCCGCAGGGGCCGGCGACTGGGGCCAACGTCCTGACTTTC.

This clonotype occurred a few times. V is TRBV19 and J is TRBJ2-1; 7 nucleotides agree with TRBD2. The CDR3 covers 16 residues. The germline CDR1 and CDR2 sequences are LNHDA and SQIVND (reference sequence). With 3 bases clipped from V and 0 bases from J, the junction kept 5 bases outside the gene matches. The DNA for the CDR3 is TGTGCCAGTAGTATCGGACTAGGACGCTCCTACAATGAGCAGTTCTTC. This sequence encodes CASSIGLGRSYNEQFF.

V and J are TRBV6-5 and TRBJ2-3; D may be TRBD2 (7 bases). Deletions cut 6 bases from V and 5 bases from J, with 18 bases between. Germline CDR1 MNHEY, CDR2 SVGAGI. The CDR3 extends over 15 amino acids. The CDR3 DNA reads TGTGCCAGCAGGAGGGGGGGGGCCTCACTAGATACGCAGTATTTT. Protein sequence: CASRRGGASLDTQYF.

The V gene is TRBV2, the J gene TRBJ1-3; D gene ambiguous. The germline V gene has CDR1 SNHLY and CDR2 FYNNEI. The CDR3 has 14 residues. V gave up 5 bases and J gave up 5 bases, with 13 bases separating them. The CDR3 nucleotides read TGTGCCAGCAGTAGAGAGGGCCAGAGAAACACCATATATTTT. Its translation: CASSREGQRNTIYF.

This chain joins TRBV7-9 and TRBJ1-1; TRBD1 might be the D (6 bases). Germline-derived CDR1 and CDR2 are SEHNR and FQNEAQ (reference sequence). The germline V and J ends were trimmed by 4 bases and 5 bases, with 11 bases remaining between them. This CDR3 is 13 amino acids long. The CDR3 nucleotides read TGTGCCAGCAGCTCCCCAGGGGTAACTGAAGCTTTCTTT. It codes for CASSSPGVTEAFF.

This clonotype has just a few counts. The genes are TRBV7-7 and TRBJ2-3, with a tentative D call TRBD1 (6 bases). The CDR3 spans 13 residues. Germline-derived CDR1 and CDR2 are SSHAT and FNYEAQ (reference sequence). V was cut by 3 bases and J by 5 bases, with 9 bases left in between. The CDR3 nucleotides are TGTGCCAGCAGCTTGGGGGCCAGAGATACGCAGTATTTT. This codes for CASSLGARDTQYF.

Concerning this clonotype: It may be a read error: a sequence one base away is much more abundant. The chain joins TRBV5-1 to TRBJ2-7; D unclear. The CDR3 runs to 13 residues. Trimming took 5 bases from V and 3 from J, leaving 12 bases between them. Germline values: CDR1 SGHRS, CDR2 YFSETQ. The CDR3 is CASRPHGFYEQYF. CDR3 in DNA: TGCGCCAGCAGACCGCACGGGTTCTACGAGCAGTACTTC.

This clonotype has more than one count but fewer than ten. V is TRBV10-1 and J is TRBJ2-2; TRBD1 matches 8 bases. With V trimmed by 4 bases and J by 1 base, 5 bases remained unmatched. This CDR3 has 16 residues. Germline V gene sequence: CDR1 WNHNN, CDR2 SYGVQD (reference sequence). CDR3 nucleotides: TGCGCCAGCAGTGGTACCGGGACAGGGAACACCGGGGAGCTGTTTTTT. It yields the protein CASSGTGTGNTGELFF.

This clonotype appeared a few times. This rearrangement joins TRBV5-1 to TRBJ2-2; D gene ambiguous. Between the trimmed V and J ends, which lost 0 bases and 1 base, there was a span of 7 bases. Per the germline V gene, CDR1 is SGHRS and CDR2 is YFSETQ. CDR3 size: 15 residues. The CDR3 loop is CASSLERVNTGELFF. The DNA of the CDR3 is TGCGCCAGCAGCTTGGAAAGGGTGAACACCGGGGAGCTGTTTTTT.

The chain carries TRBV11-2 and TRBJ1-1; D perhaps matches TRBD1 (6 bases). The CDR3 runs to 12 residues. V lost 5 bases to trimming and J lost 4 bases, with 8 bases between them. CDR1 SGHAT and CDR2 FQNNGV come from the germline V gene. This CDR3 reads CASSVGGTEAFF. The CDR3 nucleotides are TGTGCCAGCAGCGTAGGGGGCACTGAAGCTTTCTTT.

The chain has TRBV20-1 and TRBJ2-7; 7 bases are a match to TRBD1. This CDR3 region has 12 residues. After removal of 5 bases from V and 2 bases from J, the junction contained 3 bases not matched to a gene. Germline V gives CDR1 DFQATT, CDR2 SNEGSKA (reference sequence). This CDR3 is CSAWTGAYEQYF. The CDR3 bases are TGCAGTGCTTGGACAGGAGCCTACGAGCAGTACTTC.